This entry concerns a single T cell receptor beta chain. The antigen is undetermined. Sequencing was at deep level. Sorted subsets were amplified in replicate PCRs using approximately 0.2 ug DNA, 30,000 to 35,000 T cell genomes. Method: immunoSEQ multiplex PCR; TCRdb's copy keeps in-frame clones and lacks some. The profile shows 1,400,000 or so clones, approximately 98.5% of them singletons. This entry is derived from a study of shared clonotypes between healthy human individuals. General observations from the study: Among several donors, approximately 4.6% of naive CD4 clonotypes were found in common. It was only blood that was sampled, and tissue repertoires likely differ.

V was pared by 3 bases and J by 7 bases, with 13 bases between. CDR1 MDHEN and CDR2 SYDVKM come from the germline V gene. CDR3 length equals 14 residues. The specimen was naive CD4+ T cells sorted from blood. Indicated subset: CD45RA+ positively selected. This sequence originates from a man younger than 45 in good health. The rearrangement links TRBV28 to TRBJ1-5, with unresolved D. The CDR3 bases are TGTGCCAGCAGTTTCGATCCGGTCATGCAGCCCCAGCATTTT. Encoded protein: CASSFDPVMQPQHF.